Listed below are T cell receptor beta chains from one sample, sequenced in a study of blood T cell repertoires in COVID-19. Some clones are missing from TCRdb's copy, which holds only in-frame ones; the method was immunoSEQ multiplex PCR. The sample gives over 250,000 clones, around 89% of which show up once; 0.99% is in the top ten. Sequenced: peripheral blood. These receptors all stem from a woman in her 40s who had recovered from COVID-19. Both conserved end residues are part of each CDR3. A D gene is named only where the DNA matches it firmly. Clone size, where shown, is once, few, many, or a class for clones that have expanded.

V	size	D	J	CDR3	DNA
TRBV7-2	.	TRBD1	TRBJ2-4	CASSPRTGRNIQYF	TGTGCCAGCAGCCCGCGGACAGGGCGGAACATTCAGTACTTC
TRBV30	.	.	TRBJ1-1	CAWSSPGPEAFF	TGTGCCTGGAGCTCCCCGGGTCCTGAAGCTTTCTTT
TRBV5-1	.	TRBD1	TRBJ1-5	CASSLRETGAGQPQHF	TGCGCCAGCAGCTTGCGCGAGACAGGGGCAGGTCAGCCCCAGCATTTT
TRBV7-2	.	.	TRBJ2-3	CASSLVGQSTDTQYF	TGTGCCAGCAGCTTAGTGGGACAAAGCACAGATACGCAGTATTTT
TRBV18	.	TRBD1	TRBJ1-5	CASSPRGQGPQPQHF	TGTGCCAGCTCCCCCAGGGGACAGGGGCCCCAGCCCCAGCATTTT
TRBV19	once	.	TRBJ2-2	CASSMGPRAPPDTGELFF	TGTGCCAGTAGTATGGGGCCCCGGGCCCCCCCCGACACCGGGGAGCTGTTTTTT
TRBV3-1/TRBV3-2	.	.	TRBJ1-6	CASSQASLGSPLHF	TGTGCCAGCAGCCAAGCCAGTCTTGGTTCACCCCTCCACTTT
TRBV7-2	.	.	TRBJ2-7	CASSLGGGLGAVGEQYF	TGTGCCAGCAGCTTAGGGGGGGGGCTAGGAGCTGTAGGCGAGCAGTACTTC
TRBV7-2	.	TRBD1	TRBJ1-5	CASSLVLQGAGNQPQHF	TGTGCCAGCAGCTTAGTATTGCAGGGGGCAGGCAATCAGCCCCAGCATTTT
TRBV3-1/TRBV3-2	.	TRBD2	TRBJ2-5	CASSPRGSGVQETQYF	TGTGCCAGCAGCCCCCGGGGTAGCGGGGTGCAAGAGACCCAGTACTTC
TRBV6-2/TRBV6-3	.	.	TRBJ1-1	CASSYPGAGNEAFF	TGTGCCAGCAGTTACCCAGGGGCCGGTAATGAAGCTTTCTTT
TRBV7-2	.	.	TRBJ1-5	CASSLGGSARGQHF	TGTGCCAGCAGCTTAGGTGGCTCCGCCCGGGGACAGCATTTT
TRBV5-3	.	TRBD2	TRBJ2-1	CARSLGRPGCGRCNEQFF	TGTGCCAGAAGCTTGGGAAGGCCGGGGTGCGGGAGGTGCAATGAGCAGTTCTTC
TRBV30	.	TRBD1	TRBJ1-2	CAWSVPPLSPGTGGGGYTF	TGTGCCTGGAGTGTACCCCCCCTTTCCCCCGGGACAGGGGGCGGGGGCTACACCTTC
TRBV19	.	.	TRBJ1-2	CASTMGQIYYGYTF	TGTGCCAGTACCATGGGGCAGATTTACTATGGCTACACCTTC
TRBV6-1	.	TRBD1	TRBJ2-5	CASSDTGVETQYF	TGTGCCAGCAGTGACACAGGGGTAGAGACCCAGTACTTC
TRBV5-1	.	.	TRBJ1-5	CASSLGGGDQPQHF	TGCGCCAGCAGCTTGGGGGGAGGGGATCAGCCCCAGCATTTT
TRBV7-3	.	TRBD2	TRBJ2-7	CASSRTSGRAGYEQYF	TGTGCCAGCAGTCGGACTAGCGGGAGGGCGGGGTACGAGCAGTACTTC
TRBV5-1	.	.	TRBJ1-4	CASSHRNEKLFF	TGCGCCAGCAGCCACAGGAATGAAAAACTGTTTTTT
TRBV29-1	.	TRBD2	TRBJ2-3	CSVDYGGITDTQYF	TGCAGCGTCGACTACGGGGGGATCACAGATACGCAGTATTTT
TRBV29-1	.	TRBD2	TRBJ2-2	CSVARRGATNTGELFF	TGCAGCGTCGCCCGGCGGGGGGCGACGAACACCGGGGAGCTGTTTTTT
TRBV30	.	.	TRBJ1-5	CAWSPRNDQPQHF	TGTGCCTGGAGTCCCAGGAACGATCAGCCCCAGCATTTT
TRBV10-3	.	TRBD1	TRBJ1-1	CAISGTGPVTEAFF	TGTGCCATCAGTGGGACAGGTCCGGTCACTGAAGCTTTCTTT
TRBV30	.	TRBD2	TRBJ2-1	CAWSAGLAGGLWIF	TGTGCCTGGAGTGCCGGACTAGCGGGAGGCCTGTGGATCTTC
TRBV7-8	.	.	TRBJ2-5	CASSLGGLWETQYF	TGTGCCAGCAGCTTAGGGGGACTTTGGGAGACCCAGTACTTC
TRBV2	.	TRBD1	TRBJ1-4	CASRQGRTNEKLFF	TGTGCCAGCCGACAGGGGCGAACTAATGAAAAACTGTTTTTT
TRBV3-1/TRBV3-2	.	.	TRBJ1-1	CASSQVAPTEAFF	TGTGCCAGCAGCCAAGTGGCCCCGACTGAAGCTTTCTTT
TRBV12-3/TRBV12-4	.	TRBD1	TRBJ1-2	CASSDPGGGYTF	TGTGCCAGCAGCGACCCAGGGGGTGGCTACACCTTC
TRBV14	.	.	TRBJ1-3	CASSQVWGPGNTIYF	TGTGCCAGCAGCCAAGTTTGGGGGCCGGGAAACACCATATATTTT
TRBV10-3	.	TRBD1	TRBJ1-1	CAAQTGERAFF	TGTGCCGCCCAAACAGGGGAACGAGCTTTCTTT
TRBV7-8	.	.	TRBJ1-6	CASSLDPRGDSPLHF	TGTGCCAGCAGCCTCGACCCCCGGGGGGATTCACCCCTCCACTTT
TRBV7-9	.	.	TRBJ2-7	CASSFLPGEKAYEQYF	TGTGCCAGCAGCTTTCTCCCAGGGGAGAAGGCCTACGAGCAGTACTTC
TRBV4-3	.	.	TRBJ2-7	CASSQDGALRYEQYF	TGCGCCAGCAGCCAAGATGGAGCCCTTCGGTACGAGCAGTACTTC
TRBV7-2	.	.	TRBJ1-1	CASSLVAGGNTEAFF	TGTGCCAGCAGCTTAGTGGCGGGGGGGAACACTGAAGCTTTCTTT
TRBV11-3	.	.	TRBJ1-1	CASSLVGRNTEAFF	TGTGCCAGCAGCTTAGTGGGCAGGAACACTGAAGCTTTCTTT
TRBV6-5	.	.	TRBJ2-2	CASSYGPLAGELFF	TGTGCCAGCAGTTACGGGCCCCTGGCCGGGGAGCTGTTTTTT
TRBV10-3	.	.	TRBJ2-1	CAINSLDEQFF	TGTGCCATCAATTCCCTCGATGAGCAGTTCTTC
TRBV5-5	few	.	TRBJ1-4	CASSEGGTLATNEKLFF	TGTGCCAGCAGTGAGGGAGGCACACTTGCAACTAATGAAAAACTGTTTTTT
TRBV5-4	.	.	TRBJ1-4	CASSLAGNEKLFF	TGTGCCAGCAGCTTGGCCGGTAATGAAAAACTGTTTTTT
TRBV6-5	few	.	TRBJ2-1	CASRAWAGEQFF	TGTGCCAGCAGGGCCTGGGCGGGCGAGCAGTTCTTC
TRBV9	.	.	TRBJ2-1	CASSVGGANNEQFF	TGTGCCAGCAGCGTAGGCGGAGCAAACAATGAGCAGTTCTTC
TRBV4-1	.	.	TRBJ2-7	CASSHLSSASSYEQYF	TGCGCCAGCAGCCACCTCTCTAGCGCGAGCTCCTACGAGCAGTACTTC
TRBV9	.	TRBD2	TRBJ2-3	CASSVAPLAGESDTQYF	TGTGCCAGCAGCGTAGCCCCCCTAGCGGGAGAATCAGATACGCAGTATTTT
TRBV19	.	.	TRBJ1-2	CASTRLGAAGYGYTF	TGTGCCAGCACCCGTTTGGGGGCGGCAGGGTATGGCTACACCTTC
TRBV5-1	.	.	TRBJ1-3	CASSLGRARSSGNTIYF	TGCGCCAGCAGCTTGGGGCGGGCCCGAAGCTCTGGAAACACCATATATTTT
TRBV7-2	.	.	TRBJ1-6	CASSPEGYNSPLHF	TGTGCCAGCAGCCCCGAGGGTTATAATTCACCCCTCCACTTT
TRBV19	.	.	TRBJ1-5	CASSIRGGWQPQHF	TGTGCCAGTAGTATAAGGGGGGGTTGGCAGCCCCAGCATTTT
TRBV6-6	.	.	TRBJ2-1	CASRAAREQFF	TGTGCCAGCAGAGCCGCGCGGGAGCAGTTCTTC
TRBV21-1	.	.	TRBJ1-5	CASTQGWDQPQHF	TGTGCCAGCACACAGGGATGGGATCAGCCCCAGCATTTT
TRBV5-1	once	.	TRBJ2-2	CASSPAGLVTGELFF	TGCGCCAGCAGCCCCGCAGGGTTAGTCACCGGGGAGCTGTTTTTT
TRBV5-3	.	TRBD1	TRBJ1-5	CARSQTAGQIKTNQPQHF	TGTGCCAGAAGCCAGACCGCGGGACAGATAAAAACCAATCAGCCCCAGCATTTT
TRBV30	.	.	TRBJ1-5	CAWSGAVGQPQHF	TGTGCCTGGAGTGGGGCAGTAGGTCAGCCCCAGCATTTT
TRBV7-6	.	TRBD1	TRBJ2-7	CASSSRTGTTYEQYF	TGTGCCAGCAGCTCCCGGACAGGGACCACCTACGAGCAGTACTTC
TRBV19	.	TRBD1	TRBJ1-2	CASAEGARYGYTF	TGTGCCAGTGCTGAGGGGGCTCGCTATGGCTACACCTTC